This is a list of T cell receptor beta chains from one sample in a study of blood T cells in healthy people across ages. A single record per CDR3 protein comes from TCRdb applying MiXCR to the 5' RACE reads. Among 540,000 or so distinct CDR3 sequences listed, 40% to 50% were seen once. The sequencing input was blood. Receptors were obtained from a man at least 80 years old in good health. Both conserved end residues are part of each CDR3. A D gene is named only where the DNA matches it firmly. Expanded clones are given a class, and other clones once, few, many or no size at all.

D gene: TRBD1; clone size: -; CDR3 length: 14; J gene: TRBJ1-1; V gene: TRBV6-6; CDR3 protein: CASSRPGQVLEAFF; CDR3 DNA: TGTGCCAGCAGTCGCCCGGGACAGGTCTTAGAAGCTTTCTTT
D gene: TRBD1; clone size: -; CDR3 length: 14; J gene: TRBJ2-7; V gene: TRBV7-9; CDR3 protein: CASRETGGPYEQYF; CDR3 DNA: TGTGCCAGCAGGGAAACAGGGGGCCCCTACGAGCAGTACTTC
D gene: -; clone size: -; CDR3 length: 14; J gene: TRBJ2-7; V gene: TRBV20-1; CDR3 protein: CSARDKGRTYEQYF; CDR3 DNA: TGCAGTGCTAGAGATAAGGGACGGACCTACGAGCAGTACTTC
D gene: TRBD2; clone size: -; CDR3 length: 18; J gene: TRBJ2-1; V gene: TRBV9; CDR3 protein: CASSTSGLAGETYNEQFF; CDR3 DNA: TGTGCCAGCAGCACCTCGGGACTAGCGGGGGAAACCTACAATGAGCAGTTCTTC
D gene: TRBD1; clone size: -; CDR3 length: 16; J gene: TRBJ1-2; V gene: TRBV20-1; CDR3 protein: CSARPYPDRATGGYTF; CDR3 DNA: TGCAGTGCCAGACCGTATCCGGACAGGGCCACTGGTGGCTACACCTTC
D gene: TRBD1; clone size: -; CDR3 length: 15; J gene: TRBJ2-7; V gene: TRBV20-1; CDR3 protein: CSARDVDRGRYEQYF; CDR3 DNA: TGCAGTGCTAGAGATGTGGACAGGGGCCGTTACGAGCAGTACTTC
D gene: -; clone size: -; CDR3 length: 14; J gene: TRBJ1-2; V gene: TRBV6-5; CDR3 protein: CASSPWGDNYGYTF; CDR3 DNA: TGTGCCAGCAGTCCCTGGGGGGACAACTATGGCTACACCTTC
D gene: -; clone size: -; CDR3 length: 14; J gene: TRBJ1-2; V gene: TRBV2; CDR3 protein: CASSESDSNYGYTF; CDR3 DNA: TGTGCCAGCAGTGAATCTGACTCTAACTATGGCTACACCTTC
D gene: -; clone size: once; CDR3 length: 14; J gene: TRBJ2-1; V gene: TRBV20-1; CDR3 protein: CSARAQGLYSEQFF; CDR3 DNA: TGCAGTGCTAGAGCCCAGGGGTTATACAGTGAGCAGTTCTTC
D gene: TRBD1; clone size: many; CDR3 length: 14; J gene: TRBJ2-1; V gene: TRBV3-1; CDR3 protein: CASSYGTANNEQFF; CDR3 DNA: TGTGCCAGCAGTTACGGGACAGCCAACAATGAGCAGTTCTTC
D gene: TRBD1; clone size: many; CDR3 length: 15; J gene: TRBJ1-5; V gene: TRBV6-5; CDR3 protein: CASRQGANSNQPQHF; CDR3 DNA: TGTGCCAGCAGACAGGGGGCGAACAGCAATCAGCCCCAGCATTTT
D gene: -; clone size: -; CDR3 length: 15; J gene: TRBJ2-5; V gene: TRBV12-3/TRBV12-4; CDR3 protein: CASSSGLSARETQYF; CDR3 DNA: TGTGCCAGCAGTTCAGGACTAAGCGCTCGCGAGACCCAGTACTTC
D gene: TRBD1; clone size: few; CDR3 length: 16; J gene: TRBJ2-7; V gene: TRBV4-3; CDR3 protein: CASSQDEDRSTYEQYF; CDR3 DNA: TGCGCCAGCAGCCAAGATGAGGACAGGAGCACCTACGAGCAGTACTTC
D gene: -; clone size: many; CDR3 length: 18; J gene: TRBJ2-3; V gene: TRBV6-5; CDR3 protein: CASSYPPRGISGTDTQYF; CDR3 DNA: TGTGCCAGCAGTTACCCTCCGAGGGGCATCTCAGGCACAGATACGCAGTATTTT
D gene: -; clone size: once; CDR3 length: 13; J gene: TRBJ2-2; V gene: TRBV5-1; CDR3 protein: CASTESNTGELFF; CDR3 DNA: TGCGCCAGCACCGAGAGCAACACCGGGGAGCTGTTTTTT
D gene: TRBD1; clone size: few; CDR3 length: 15; J gene: TRBJ1-1; V gene: TRBV3-1; CDR3 protein: CASSQGTGMNTEAFF; CDR3 DNA: TGTGCCAGCAGCCAAGGGACAGGGATGAACACTGAAGCTTTCTTT
D gene: -; clone size: few; CDR3 length: 12; J gene: TRBJ1-2; V gene: TRBV20-1; CDR3 protein: CSASADPYGYTF; CDR3 DNA: TGCAGTGCTAGCGCGGACCCCTATGGCTACACCTTC
D gene: -; clone size: few; CDR3 length: 16; J gene: TRBJ2-7; V gene: TRBV15; CDR3 protein: CATSRDLGGAPYEQYF; CDR3 DNA: TGTGCCACCAGCAGAGATCTCGGCGGGGCCCCCTACGAGCAGTACTTC
D gene: -; clone size: -; CDR3 length: 14; J gene: TRBJ2-7; V gene: TRBV27; CDR3 protein: CAGSWEPGLYEQYF; CDR3 DNA: TGTGCCGGCAGCTGGGAACCGGGCCTATACGAGCAGTACTTC
D gene: TRBD2; clone size: few; CDR3 length: 15; J gene: TRBJ2-1; V gene: TRBV20-1; CDR3 protein: CSAKLTSGRAGEQFF; CDR3 DNA: TGCAGTGCTAAATTGACTAGCGGGAGGGCCGGGGAGCAGTTCTTC
D gene: -; clone size: few; CDR3 length: 15; J gene: TRBJ1-3; V gene: TRBV7-9; CDR3 protein: CASSSQGRSGNTIYF; CDR3 DNA: TGTGCCAGCAGCTCACAGGGCCGCTCTGGAAACACCATATATTTT
D gene: -; clone size: -; CDR3 length: 15; J gene: TRBJ2-1; V gene: TRBV12-3/TRBV12-4; CDR3 protein: CASSLRAGDQDEQFF; CDR3 DNA: TGTGCCAGCAGTTTACGGGCAGGGGATCAGGATGAGCAGTTCTTC
D gene: -; clone size: many; CDR3 length: 11; J gene: TRBJ1-5; V gene: TRBV6-6; CDR3 protein: CASSSDQPQHF; CDR3 DNA: TGTGCCAGCAGTAGCGATCAGCCCCAGCATTTT
D gene: -; clone size: -; CDR3 length: 15; J gene: TRBJ2-1; V gene: TRBV10-3; CDR3 protein: CAISNGGPSYNEQFF; CDR3 DNA: TGTGCCATCAGTAACGGGGGGCCTTCCTACAATGAGCAGTTCTTC
D gene: -; clone size: -; CDR3 length: 14; J gene: TRBJ2-3; V gene: TRBV20-1; CDR3 protein: CSAREAEWTDTQYF; CDR3 DNA: TGCAGTGCTAGAGAGGCGGAGTGGACAGATACGCAGTATTTT
D gene: TRBD2; clone size: -; CDR3 length: 15; J gene: TRBJ2-1; V gene: TRBV6-6; CDR3 protein: CASSLKSGRAYEQFF; CDR3 DNA: TGTGCCAGCAGCCTAAAGAGCGGGAGGGCCTATGAGCAGTTCTTC
D gene: -; clone size: many; CDR3 length: 15; J gene: TRBJ2-5; V gene: TRBV6-5; CDR3 protein: CASSYSQRSRETQYF; CDR3 DNA: TGTGCCAGCAGTTACTCCCAGCGGTCGAGGGAGACCCAGTACTTC
D gene: -; clone size: -; CDR3 length: 12; J gene: TRBJ1-6; V gene: TRBV6-6; CDR3 protein: CASSYENSPLHF; CDR3 DNA: TGTGCCAGCAGTTACGAGAATTCACCCCTCCACTTT
D gene: -; clone size: -; CDR3 length: 14; J gene: TRBJ1-2; V gene: TRBV4-1; CDR3 protein: CASSPPGGTYGYTF; CDR3 DNA: TGCGCCAGCAGCCCCCCGGGGGGAACCTATGGCTACACCTTC
D gene: TRBD1; clone size: -; CDR3 length: 16; J gene: TRBJ2-7; V gene: TRBV6-5; CDR3 protein: CASSVRGTGSHNEQYF; CDR3 DNA: TGTGCCAGCAGCGTTAGAGGGACAGGGTCACACAATGAGCAGTACTTC
D gene: -; clone size: few; CDR3 length: 13; J gene: TRBJ2-1; V gene: TRBV20-1; CDR3 protein: CSARVGSFNEQFF; CDR3 DNA: TGCAGTGCTAGAGTAGGCAGTTTTAATGAGCAGTTCTTC
D gene: TRBD1; clone size: few; CDR3 length: 15; J gene: TRBJ1-5; V gene: TRBV7-2; CDR3 protein: CASSFAGQSNQPQHF; CDR3 DNA: TGTGCCAGCAGCTTTGCGGGACAGAGCAATCAGCCCCAGCATTTT
D gene: -; clone size: few; CDR3 length: 13; J gene: TRBJ2-1; V gene: TRBV10-3; CDR3 protein: CAISEGLSNEQFF; CDR3 DNA: TGTGCCATCAGTGAGGGTCTCTCAAATGAGCAGTTCTTC
D gene: -; clone size: -; CDR3 length: 14; J gene: TRBJ1-1; V gene: TRBV6-5; CDR3 protein: CASSFTGANTEAFF; CDR3 DNA: TGTGCCAGCAGTTTCACAGGCGCCAACACTGAAGCTTTCTTT
D gene: -; clone size: -; CDR3 length: 16; J gene: TRBJ2-3; V gene: TRBV20-1; CDR3 protein: CSASGGPFSGTDTQYF; CDR3 DNA: TGCAGTGCTAGCGGGGGGCCATTTTCGGGCACAGATACGCAGTATTTT